This TCR beta chain is from a study of vaccination and CD4 T cells after COVID-19. Overall study: Post-COVID draws came a median around 100 days after diagnosis (range 35 to 161).

Sequencing of cultured CD4+ T cell DNA used the Oncomine TCR Beta short-read assay. Genomic DNA was drawn out of CD4+ T cells grown in culture. TCRdb ran MiXCR on the PCR reads and lists one entry per CDR3 protein. In the table there are about 17,000 distinct CDR3 sequences, about 51% of which are singletons. The time point denotes: late sampling 161 to 241 days after vaccination in a few convalescent patients. Treatment noted: approximately 9-day PBMC culture with coronavirus spike peptide pools or control peptides (ViraFEST assay). About this clonotype itself: Its antigen is as yet unknown.

Trimming removed 4 bases from V and 8 bases from J, with 17 bases in between. The CDR3 extends over 14 amino acids. Germline V gene data show CDR1 as SNHLY and CDR2 as FYNNEI. The source material was CD4+ T cells from blood, cultured in vitro, sampled about 7 months after SARS-CoV-2 vaccination. The clonotype was recovered from a human donor who had recovered from COVID-19. This chain connects TRBV2 to TRBJ1-2; D gene uncertain. The CDR3 protein is CASSVASQGVGYTF. Written as DNA, the CDR3 is TGTGCCAGCAGTGTTGCCTCCCAAGGAGTGGGCTACACCTTC.